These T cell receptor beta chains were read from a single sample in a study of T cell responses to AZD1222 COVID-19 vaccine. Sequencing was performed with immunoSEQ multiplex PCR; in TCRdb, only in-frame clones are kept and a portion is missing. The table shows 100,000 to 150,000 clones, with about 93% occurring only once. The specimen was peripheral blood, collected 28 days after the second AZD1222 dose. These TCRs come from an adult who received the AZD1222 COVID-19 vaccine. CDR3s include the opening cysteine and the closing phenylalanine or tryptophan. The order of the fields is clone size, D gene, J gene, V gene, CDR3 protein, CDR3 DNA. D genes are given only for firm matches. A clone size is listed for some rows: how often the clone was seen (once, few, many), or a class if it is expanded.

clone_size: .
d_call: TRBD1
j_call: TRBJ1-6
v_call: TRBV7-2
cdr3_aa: CASSSHRGNGSPLHF
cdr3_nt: TGTGCCAGCAGCTCCCACAGGGGTAATGGTTCACCCCTCCACTTT

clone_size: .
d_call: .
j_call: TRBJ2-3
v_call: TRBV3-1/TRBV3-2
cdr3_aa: CASSQGLFQGTSSTDTQYF
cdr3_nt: TGTGCCAGCAGCCAAGGATTATTTCAAGGGACCTCTAGCACAGATACGCAGTATTTT

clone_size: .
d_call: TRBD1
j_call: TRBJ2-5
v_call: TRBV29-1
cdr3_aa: CSARGQGGETQYF
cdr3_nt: TGCAGCGCCAGGGGGCAAGGAGGAGAGACCCAGTACTTC

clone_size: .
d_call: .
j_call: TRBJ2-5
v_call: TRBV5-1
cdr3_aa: CASQGAGRETQYF
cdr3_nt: TGCGCCAGCCAGGGCGCGGGGAGGGAGACCCAGTACTTC

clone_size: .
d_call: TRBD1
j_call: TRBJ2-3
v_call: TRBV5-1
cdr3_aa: CASSLQGSTDTQYF
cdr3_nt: TGCGCCAGCAGCTTACAGGGGAGCACAGATACGCAGTATTTT

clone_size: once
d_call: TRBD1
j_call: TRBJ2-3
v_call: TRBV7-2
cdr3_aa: CASSYQGAGNTDTQYF
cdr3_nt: TGTGCCAGCAGCTATCAGGGGGCAGGGAACACAGATACGCAGTATTTT

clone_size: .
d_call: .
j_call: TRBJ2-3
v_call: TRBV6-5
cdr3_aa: CATRQSRSTDTQYF
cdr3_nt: TGTGCCACCAGACAGTCCAGGAGCACAGATACGCAGTATTTT

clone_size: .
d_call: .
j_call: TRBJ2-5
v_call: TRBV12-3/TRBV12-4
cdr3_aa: CASSLVGVETQYF
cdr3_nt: TGTGCCAGCAGTTTAGTAGGGGTCGAGACCCAGTACTTC

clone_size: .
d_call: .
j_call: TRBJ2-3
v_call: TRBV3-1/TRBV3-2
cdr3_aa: CASSQVSGSTDTQYF
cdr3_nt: TGTGCCAGCAGCCAAGTAAGCGGGAGCACAGATACGCAGTATTTT

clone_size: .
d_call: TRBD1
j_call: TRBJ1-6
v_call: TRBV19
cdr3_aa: CAARAGTVNNSPLHF
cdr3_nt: TGTGCCGCAAGAGCCGGGACAGTTAATAATTCACCCCTCCACTTT

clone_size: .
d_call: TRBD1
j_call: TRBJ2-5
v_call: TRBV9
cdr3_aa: CASSVAGVPSGQGQETQYF
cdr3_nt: TGTGCCAGCAGCGTAGCAGGGGTTCCATCAGGACAGGGGCAAGAGACCCAGTACTTC

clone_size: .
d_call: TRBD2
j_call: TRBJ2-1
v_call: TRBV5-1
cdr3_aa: CASSNLAGGNEQFF
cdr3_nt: TGCGCCAGCAGCAACCTAGCGGGGGGTAATGAGCAGTTCTTC

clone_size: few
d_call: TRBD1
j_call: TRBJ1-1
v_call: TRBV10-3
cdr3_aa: CAISGKGATEAFF
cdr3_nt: TGTGCCATCAGTGGTAAGGGGGCCACTGAAGCTTTCTTT

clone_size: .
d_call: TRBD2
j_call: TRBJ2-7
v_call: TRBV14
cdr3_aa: CASSQEGGTSGSRLYEQYF
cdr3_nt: TGTGCCAGCAGCCAAGAAGGAGGGACTAGCGGGAGTCGGCTCTACGAGCAGTACTTC

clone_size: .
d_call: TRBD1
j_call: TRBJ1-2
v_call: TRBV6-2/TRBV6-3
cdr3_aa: CASSKMDRLPNYGYTF
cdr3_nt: TGTGCCAGCAGTAAAATGGACAGGCTTCCTAACTATGGCTACACCTTC

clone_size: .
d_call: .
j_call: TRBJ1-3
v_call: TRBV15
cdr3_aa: CATSRVRGSGNTIYF
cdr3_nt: TGTGCCACCAGCAGAGTAAGGGGATCTGGAAACACCATATATTTT

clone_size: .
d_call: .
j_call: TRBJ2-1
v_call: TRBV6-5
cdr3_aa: CASSLQQGSDYNEQFF
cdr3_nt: TGTGCCAGCAGTTTGCAACAGGGTTCGGACTACAATGAGCAGTTCTTC

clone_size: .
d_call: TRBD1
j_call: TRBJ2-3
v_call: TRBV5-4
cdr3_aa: CASRFQGASTDTQYF
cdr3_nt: TGTGCCAGCAGGTTTCAGGGGGCGAGCACAGATACGCAGTATTTT

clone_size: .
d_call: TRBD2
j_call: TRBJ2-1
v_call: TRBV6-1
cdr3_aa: CASSETTSGVYNEQFF
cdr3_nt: TGTGCCAGCAGTGAAACCACTAGCGGAGTTTACAATGAGCAGTTCTTC

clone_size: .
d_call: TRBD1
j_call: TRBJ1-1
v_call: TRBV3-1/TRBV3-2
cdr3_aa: CASSPRQGPNTEAFF
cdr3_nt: TGTGCCAGCAGCCCAAGACAGGGACCGAACACTGAAGCTTTCTTT

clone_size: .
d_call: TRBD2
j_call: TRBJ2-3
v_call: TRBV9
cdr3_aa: CASSPTRRGVGTDTQYF
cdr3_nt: TGTGCCAGCAGCCCCACCAGGCGGGGGGTTGGCACAGATACGCAGTATTTT

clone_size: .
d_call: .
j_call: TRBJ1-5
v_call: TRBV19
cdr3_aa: CASSIDSGVNQPQHF
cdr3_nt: TGTGCCAGTAGTATAGATAGCGGGGTCAATCAGCCCCAGCATTTT

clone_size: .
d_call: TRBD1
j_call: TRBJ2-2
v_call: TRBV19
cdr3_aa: CASRDRIGRTGGPTGELFF
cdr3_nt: TGTGCCAGTAGGGACCGAATAGGGAGGACAGGGGGCCCCACCGGGGAGCTGTTTTTT

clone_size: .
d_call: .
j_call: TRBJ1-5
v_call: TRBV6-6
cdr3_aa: CASSPPPTIASHQPQHF
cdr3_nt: TGTGCCAGCAGTCCCCCCCCAACAATAGCGAGTCATCAGCCCCAGCATTTT

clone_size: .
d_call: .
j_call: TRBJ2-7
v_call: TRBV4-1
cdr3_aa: CASSQTPPGSPYEQYF
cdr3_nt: TGCGCCAGCAGCCAGACGCCCCCCGGCAGTCCCTACGAGCAGTACTTC

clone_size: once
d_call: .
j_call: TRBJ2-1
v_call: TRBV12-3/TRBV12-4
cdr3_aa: CASSYYIRNEQFF
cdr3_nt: TGTGCCAGCAGTTATTACATAAGGAATGAGCAGTTCTTC

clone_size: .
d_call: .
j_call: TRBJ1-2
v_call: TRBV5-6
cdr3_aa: CASSLVGAGYTF
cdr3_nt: TGTGCCAGCAGCTTGGTTGGTGCTGGCTACACCTTC

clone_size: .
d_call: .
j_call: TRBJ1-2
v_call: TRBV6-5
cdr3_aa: CASSSYGGNVGYTF
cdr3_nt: TGTGCCAGCAGCTCCTACGGGGGCAACGTCGGCTACACCTTC

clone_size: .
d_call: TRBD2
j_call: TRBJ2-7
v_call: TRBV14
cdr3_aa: CASSQYIAGSVEQYF
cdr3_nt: TGTGCCAGCAGCCAGTATATAGCGGGATCTGTCGAGCAGTACTTC

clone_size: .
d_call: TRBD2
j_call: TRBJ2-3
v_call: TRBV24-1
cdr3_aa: CATSDAGLAGQYF
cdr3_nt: TGTGCCACCAGTGATGCCGGACTAGCGGGGCAGTATTTT

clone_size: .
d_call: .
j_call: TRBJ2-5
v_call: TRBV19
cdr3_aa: CASNPRRGGETQYF
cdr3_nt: TGTGCCAGTAACCCGAGGCGGGGCGGAGAGACCCAGTACTTC

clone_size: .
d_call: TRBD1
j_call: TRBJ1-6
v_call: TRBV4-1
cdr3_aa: CASSQATRGESSYNSPLHF
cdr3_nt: TGCGCCAGCAGCCAAGCGACCAGGGGGGAAAGCTCCTATAATTCACCCCTCCACTTT

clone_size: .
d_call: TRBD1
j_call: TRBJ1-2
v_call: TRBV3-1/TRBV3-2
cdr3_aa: CASSQGGRGFYGYTF
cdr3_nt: TGTGCCAGCAGCCAAGGCGGCAGGGGGTTCTATGGCTACACCTTC

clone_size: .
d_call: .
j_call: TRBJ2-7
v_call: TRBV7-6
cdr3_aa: CASSPETGSYEQYF
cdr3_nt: TGTGCCAGCAGCCCAGAGACAGGATCCTACGAGCAGTACTTC

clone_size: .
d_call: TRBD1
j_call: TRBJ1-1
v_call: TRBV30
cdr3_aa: CAWARQGAMNTEAFF
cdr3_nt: TGTGCCTGGGCAAGACAGGGAGCTATGAACACTGAAGCTTTCTTT

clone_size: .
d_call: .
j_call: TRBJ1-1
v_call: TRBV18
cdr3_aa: CASSPVLNTEAFF
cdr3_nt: TGTGCCAGCTCACCCGTTTTGAACACTGAAGCTTTCTTT

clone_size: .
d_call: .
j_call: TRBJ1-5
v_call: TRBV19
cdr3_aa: CASSIPGAGYQPQHF
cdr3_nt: TGTGCCAGTAGTATACCCGGGGCAGGGTATCAGCCCCAGCATTTT

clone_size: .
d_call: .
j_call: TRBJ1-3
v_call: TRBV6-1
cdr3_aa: CASSEGYGFGNTIYF
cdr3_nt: TGTGCCAGCAGTGAAGGGTATGGGTTTGGAAACACCATATATTTT

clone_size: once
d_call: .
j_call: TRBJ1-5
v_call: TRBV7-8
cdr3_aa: CASSLGWRVPNQPQHF
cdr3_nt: TGTGCCAGCAGCTTAGGATGGAGGGTCCCTAATCAGCCCCAGCATTTT

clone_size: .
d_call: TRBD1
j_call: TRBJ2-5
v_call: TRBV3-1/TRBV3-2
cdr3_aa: CASSRTGTGEGAQYF
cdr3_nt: TGTGCCAGCAGCCGAACCGGGACAGGGGAAGGGGCCCAGTACTTC